This T cell receptor beta chain emerged from a study of spatial heterogeneity in lung cancer. The CDR3 length is 18 residues. V shed 0 bases and J 1 base; nucleotides not matched to a gene: 8. Germline CDR1 SGHVS, CDR2 FNYEAQ. The sample holds many counts of this clonotype. Stated time point: sample taken at primary tumor resection. The input material, whole RNA from tumor, nontumor lung or frozen PBMC, was sequenced unsorted. From the 5' RACE reads, TCRdb called clonotypes with MiXCR, one entry per CDR3 protein. The data contain 20,000 to 30,000 distinct CDR3 sequences, about 4.7% of them singletons. This TCR came from a male donor with early-stage non-small cell lung cancer. The rearrangement uses TRBV7-6 and TRBJ2-3; TRBD2 agrees at 9 bases. Sequenced material: PBMCs, taken at surgery. The CDR3 protein is CASSLARASGEGTDTQYF. CDR3 coding DNA: TGTGCCAGCAGCTTAGCGCGGGCTAGCGGGGAGGGCACAGATACGCAGTATTTT.